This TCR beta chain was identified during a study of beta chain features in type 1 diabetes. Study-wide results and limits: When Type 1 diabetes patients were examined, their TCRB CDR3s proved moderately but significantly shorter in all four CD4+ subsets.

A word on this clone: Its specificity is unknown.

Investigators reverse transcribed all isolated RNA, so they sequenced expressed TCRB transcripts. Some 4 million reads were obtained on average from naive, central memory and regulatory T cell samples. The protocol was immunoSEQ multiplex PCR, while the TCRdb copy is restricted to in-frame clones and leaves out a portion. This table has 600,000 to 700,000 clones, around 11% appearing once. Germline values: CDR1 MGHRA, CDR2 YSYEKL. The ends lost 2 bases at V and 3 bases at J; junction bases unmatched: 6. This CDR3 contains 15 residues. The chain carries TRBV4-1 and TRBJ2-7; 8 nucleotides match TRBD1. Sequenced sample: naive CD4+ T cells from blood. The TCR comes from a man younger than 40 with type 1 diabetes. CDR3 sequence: CASSQSGQGVYEQYF. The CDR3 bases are TGCGCCAGCAGCCAATCTGGACAGGGAGTCTACGAGCAGTACTTC.